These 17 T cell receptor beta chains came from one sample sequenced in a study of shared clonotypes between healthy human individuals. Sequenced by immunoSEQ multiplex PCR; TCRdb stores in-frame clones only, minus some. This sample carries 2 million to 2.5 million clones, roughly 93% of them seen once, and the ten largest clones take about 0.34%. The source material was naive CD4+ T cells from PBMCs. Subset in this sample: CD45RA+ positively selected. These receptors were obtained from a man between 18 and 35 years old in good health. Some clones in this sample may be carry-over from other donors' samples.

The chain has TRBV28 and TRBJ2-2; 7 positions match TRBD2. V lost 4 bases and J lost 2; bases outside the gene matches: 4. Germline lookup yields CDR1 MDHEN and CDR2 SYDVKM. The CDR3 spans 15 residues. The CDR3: CASSWGGSNTGELFF. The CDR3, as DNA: TGTGCCAGCAGTTGGGGAGGGAGCAACACCGGGGAGCTGTTTTTT.

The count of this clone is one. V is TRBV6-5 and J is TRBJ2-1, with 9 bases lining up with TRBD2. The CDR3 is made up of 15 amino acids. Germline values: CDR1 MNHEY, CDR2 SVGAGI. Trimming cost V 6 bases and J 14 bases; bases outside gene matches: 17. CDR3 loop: CASRPLAGGTAGEFF. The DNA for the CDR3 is TGTGCCAGCAGACCACTAGCGGGTGGGACTGCGGGCGAGTTCTTC.

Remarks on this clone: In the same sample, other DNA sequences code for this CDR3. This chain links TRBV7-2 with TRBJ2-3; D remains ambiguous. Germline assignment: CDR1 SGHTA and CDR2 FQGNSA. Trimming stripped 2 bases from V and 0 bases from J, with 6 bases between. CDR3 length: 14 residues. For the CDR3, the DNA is TGTGCCAGCAGCTTACTTGGAAGCACAGATACGCAGTATTTT. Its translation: CASSLLGSTDTQYF.

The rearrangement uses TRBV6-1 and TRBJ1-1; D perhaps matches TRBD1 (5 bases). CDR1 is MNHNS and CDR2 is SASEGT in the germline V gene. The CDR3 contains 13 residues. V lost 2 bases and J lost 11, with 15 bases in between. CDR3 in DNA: TGTGCCAGCAGTGAAAGGAGACAGTCCCGGGCTTTCTTT. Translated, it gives CASSERRQSRAFF.

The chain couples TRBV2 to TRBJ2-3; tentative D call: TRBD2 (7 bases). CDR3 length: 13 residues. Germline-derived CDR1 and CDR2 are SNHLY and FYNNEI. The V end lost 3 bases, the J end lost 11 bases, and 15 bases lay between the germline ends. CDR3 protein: CASSEGGGRRQYF. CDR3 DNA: TGTGCCAGCAGTGAGGGAGGGGGACGTAGGCAGTATTTT.

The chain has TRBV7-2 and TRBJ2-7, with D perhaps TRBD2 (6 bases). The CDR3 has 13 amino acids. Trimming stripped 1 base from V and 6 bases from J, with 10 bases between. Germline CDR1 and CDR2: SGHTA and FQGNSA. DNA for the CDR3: TGTGCCAGCAGCTTAGACAGGAGGGGCGAGCAGTACTTC. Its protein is CASSLDRRGEQYF.

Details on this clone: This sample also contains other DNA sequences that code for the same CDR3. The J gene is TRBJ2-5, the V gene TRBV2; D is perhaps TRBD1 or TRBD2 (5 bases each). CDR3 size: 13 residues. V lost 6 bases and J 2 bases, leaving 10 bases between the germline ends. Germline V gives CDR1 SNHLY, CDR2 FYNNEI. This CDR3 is CASRRGAQETQYF. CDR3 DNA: TGTGCCAGCAGGAGGGGAGCGCAAGAGACCCAGTACTTC.

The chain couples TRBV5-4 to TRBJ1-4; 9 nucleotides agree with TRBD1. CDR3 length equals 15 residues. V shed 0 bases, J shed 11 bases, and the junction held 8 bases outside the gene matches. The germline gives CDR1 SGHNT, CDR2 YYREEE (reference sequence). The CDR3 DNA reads TGTGCCAGCAGCTTGGAATTGGGACAGGGTGAGAAACTGTTTTTT. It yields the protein CASSLELGQGEKLFF.

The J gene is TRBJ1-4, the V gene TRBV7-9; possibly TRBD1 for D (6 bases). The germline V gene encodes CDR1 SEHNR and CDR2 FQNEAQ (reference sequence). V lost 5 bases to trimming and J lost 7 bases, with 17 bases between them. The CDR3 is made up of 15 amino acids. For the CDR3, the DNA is TGTGCCAGCAGCGTACCGGGGGGCCGGAGTGAAAAACTGTTTTTT. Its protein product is CASSVPGGRSEKLFF.

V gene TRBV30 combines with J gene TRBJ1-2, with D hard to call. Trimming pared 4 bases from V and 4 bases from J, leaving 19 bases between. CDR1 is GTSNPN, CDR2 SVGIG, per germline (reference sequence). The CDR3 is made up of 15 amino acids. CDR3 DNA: TGTGCCTGGACCCTGGGGAGGGCTGCTGGCTATGGCTACACCTTC. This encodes CAWTLGRAAGYGYTF. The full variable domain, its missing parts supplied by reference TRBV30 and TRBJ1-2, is SQTIHQWPATLVQPVGSPLSLECTVEGTSNPNLYWYRQAAGRGLQLLFYSVGIGQISSEVPQNLSASRPQDRQFILSSKKLLLSDSGFYLCAWTLGRAAGYGYTFGSGTRLTVV.

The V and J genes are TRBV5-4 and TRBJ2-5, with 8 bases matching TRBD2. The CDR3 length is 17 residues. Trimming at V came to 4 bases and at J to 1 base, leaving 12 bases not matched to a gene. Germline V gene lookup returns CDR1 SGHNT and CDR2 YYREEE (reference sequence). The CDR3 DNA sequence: TGTGCCAGCAGCCCTACTTCGGGAGGGAACTTCCAAGAGACCCAGTACTTC. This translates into CASSPTSGGNFQETQYF.

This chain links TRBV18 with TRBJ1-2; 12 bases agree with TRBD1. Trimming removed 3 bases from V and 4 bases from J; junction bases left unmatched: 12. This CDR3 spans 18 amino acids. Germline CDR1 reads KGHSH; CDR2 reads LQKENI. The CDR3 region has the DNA TGTGCCAGCTCACCGGCCGGGACAGGGGGCGCGGTGGCCTATGGCTACACCTTC. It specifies CASSPAGTGGAVAYGYTF.

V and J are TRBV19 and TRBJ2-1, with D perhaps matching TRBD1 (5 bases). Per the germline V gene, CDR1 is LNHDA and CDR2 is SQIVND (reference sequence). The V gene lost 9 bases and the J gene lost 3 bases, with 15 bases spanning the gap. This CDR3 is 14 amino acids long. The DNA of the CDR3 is TGTGCCAGCCGTCCACGGACACTCTACAATGAGCAGTTCTTC. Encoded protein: CASRPRTLYNEQFF.

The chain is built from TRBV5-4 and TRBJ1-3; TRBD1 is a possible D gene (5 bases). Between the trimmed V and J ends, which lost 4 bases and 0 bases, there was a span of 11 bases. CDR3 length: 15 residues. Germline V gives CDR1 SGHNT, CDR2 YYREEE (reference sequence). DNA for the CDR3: TGTGCCAGCAGCGCGGGACTGCCCTCTGGAAACACCATATATTTT. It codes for CASSAGLPSGNTIYF. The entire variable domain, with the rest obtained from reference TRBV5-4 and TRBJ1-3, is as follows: ETGVTQSPTHLIKTRGQQVTLRCSSQSGHNTVSWYQQALGQGPQFIFQYYREEENGRGNFPPRFSGLQFPNYSSELNVNALELDDSALYLCASSAGLPSGNTIYFGEGSWLTVV.

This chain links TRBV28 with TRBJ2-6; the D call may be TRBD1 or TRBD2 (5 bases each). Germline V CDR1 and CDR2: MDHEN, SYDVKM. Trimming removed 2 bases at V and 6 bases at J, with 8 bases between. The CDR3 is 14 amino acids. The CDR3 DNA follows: TGTGCCAGCAGTTTACCCGGGACGGCCAACGTCCTGACTTTC. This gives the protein CASSLPGTANVLTF.

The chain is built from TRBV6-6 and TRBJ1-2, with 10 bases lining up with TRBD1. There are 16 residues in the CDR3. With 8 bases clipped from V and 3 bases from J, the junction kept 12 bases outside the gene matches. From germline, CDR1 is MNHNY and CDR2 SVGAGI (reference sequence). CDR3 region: CASRSRLGTGDYGYTF. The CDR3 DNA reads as TGTGCCAGCCGCTCTAGACTCGGGACAGGGGACTATGGCTACACCTTC.

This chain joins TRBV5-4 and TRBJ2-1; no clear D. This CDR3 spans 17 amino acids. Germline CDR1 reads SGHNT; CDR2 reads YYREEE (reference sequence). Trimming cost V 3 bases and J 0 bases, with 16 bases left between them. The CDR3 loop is CASSSRRAKGSYNEQFF. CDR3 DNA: TGTGCCAGCAGCTCCCGGCGCGCTAAAGGCTCCTACAATGAGCAGTTCTTC.